The text below deals with one T cell receptor beta chain. The sample is drawn from a study of CD8 T cells in Susac syndrome. Reverse transcription of roughly 0.45 to 1 ug RNA used random hexamers. Amplification of TCR beta CDR3 across 54 Vbeta and 13 Jbeta was performed with immunoSEQ multiplex PCR. TCRdb redid the calling of the immunoSEQ multiplex PCR reads with MiXCR, one entry per CDR3 protein. The sample carries about 150,000 distinct CDR3 sequences, around 96% recorded once. V gave up 4 bases and J gave up 1 base, with 10 bases separating them. CDR1 is DFQATT, CDR2 SNEGSKA, per germline (reference sequence). There are 13 residues in the CDR3.

Specimen: CD4+ T cells from PBMCs. The chain is built from TRBV20-1 and TRBJ1-1, with a weak D call TRBD1 (5 bases). This clonotype originated in a human donor with Susac syndrome. CDR3: CSAMGQTNTEAFF. CDR3 in DNA: TGCAGTGCTATGGGGCAGACGAACACTGAAGCTTTCTTT.